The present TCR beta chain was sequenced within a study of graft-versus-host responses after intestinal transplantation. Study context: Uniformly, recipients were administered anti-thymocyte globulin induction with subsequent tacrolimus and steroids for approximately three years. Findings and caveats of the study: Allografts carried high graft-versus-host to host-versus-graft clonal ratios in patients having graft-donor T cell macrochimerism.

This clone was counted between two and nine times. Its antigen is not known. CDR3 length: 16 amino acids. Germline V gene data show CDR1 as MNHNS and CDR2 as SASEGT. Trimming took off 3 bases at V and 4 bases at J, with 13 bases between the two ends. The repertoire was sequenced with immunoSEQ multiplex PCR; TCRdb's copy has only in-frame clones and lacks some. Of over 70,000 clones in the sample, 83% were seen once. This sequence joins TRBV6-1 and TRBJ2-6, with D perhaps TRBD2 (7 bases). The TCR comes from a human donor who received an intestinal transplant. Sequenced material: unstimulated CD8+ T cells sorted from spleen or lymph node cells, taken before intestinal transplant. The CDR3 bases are TGTGCCAGCAGTGAGAGGGGGGGGGAAGGGGCCAACGTCCTGACTTTC. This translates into CASSERGGEGANVLTF.